These T cell receptor beta chains were read from a single sample in a study of blood T cell repertoires in COVID-19. Some clones are missing from TCRdb's copy, which holds only in-frame ones; the method was immunoSEQ multiplex PCR. The sample holds about 400,000 clones; 70% to 90% are singletons and the top ten take 1% to 1.5%. Sequenced sample: peripheral blood. Receptors originate from a man aged 40-50 years with acute or convalescent COVID-19. Both conserved end residues are part of each CDR3. The D gene is left open where the match is weak. A row's size may be missing; if present it is once, few, many or a size class.

NA,TRBD2,TRBJ2-2,TRBV3-1/TRBV3-2,CASSQAGRLAVTGELFF,TGTGCCAGCAGCCAAGCTGGGCGACTAGCCGTCACCGGGGAGCTGTTTTTT
NA,NA,TRBJ1-2,TRBV28,CASQLAGFDGYTF,TGTGCCAGCCAACTCGCGGGTTTTGATGGCTACACCTTC
NA,TRBD1,TRBJ2-1,TRBV7-2,CASSLKQGARNEQFF,TGTGCCAGCAGCTTAAAGCAGGGGGCCCGCAATGAGCAGTTCTTC
NA,TRBD2,TRBJ2-1,TRBV5-1,CASSLVAGGHNEQFF,TGCGCCAGCAGCTTGGTAGCGGGAGGCCACAATGAGCAGTTCTTC
NA,NA,TRBJ1-5,TRBV18,CASSSRGQSGQPQHF,TGTGCCAGCTCATCTCGAGGCCAGAGCGGTCAGCCCCAGCATTTT
NA,NA,TRBJ1-6,TRBV5-1,CASSLGQPNSPLHF,TGCGCCAGCAGCTTGGGACAGCCAAATTCACCCCTCCACTTT
NA,NA,TRBJ1-1,TRBV7-9,CASSLVYPGVITEAFF,TGTGCCAGCAGCTTAGTATATCCAGGGGTGATCACTGAAGCTTTCTTT
once,NA,TRBJ1-6,TRBV15,CATSARRVGSPLHF,TGTGCCACCAGCGCTCGGCGGGTGGGTTCACCCCTCCACTTT
NA,TRBD1,TRBJ1-2,TRBV29-1,CSVPGTGGIWGYTF,TGCAGCGTTCCCGGGACAGGGGGCATCTGGGGCTACACCTTC
NA,NA,TRBJ1-5,TRBV12-5,CASGEYNNQPQHF,TGTGCTAGTGGGGAGTACAACAATCAGCCCCAGCATTTT
NA,TRBD1,TRBJ1-4,TRBV29-1,CSGAAGGTTNEKLFF,TGCAGTGGAGCCGCAGGGGGCACAACTAATGAAAAACTGTTTTTT
NA,NA,TRBJ2-5,TRBV6-1,CASSERGETQYF,TGTGCCAGCAGTGAGAGGGGGGAGACCCAGTACTTC
NA,NA,TRBJ1-1,TRBV10-2,CASSAGDTEAFF,TGCGCCAGCAGTGCTGGAGACACTGAAGCTTTCTTT
NA,TRBD1,TRBJ1-1,TRBV9,CASSVRDRGTEAFF,TGTGCCAGCAGCGTGAGGGACAGGGGAACTGAAGCTTTCTTT
NA,TRBD1,TRBJ2-7,TRBV5-1,CASSQRAGGGEQYF,TGCGCCAGCAGCCAACGGGCAGGGGGTGGCGAGCAGTACTTC
NA,NA,TRBJ2-7,TRBV5-1,CASSFLGGPLYEQYF,TGCGCCAGCAGCTTTTTGGGGGGTCCTCTCTACGAGCAGTACTTC
NA,NA,TRBJ1-1,TRBV5-5,CASSFPPTLRLNTEAFF,TGTGCCAGCAGCTTCCCCCCCACGTTGAGGTTGAACACTGAAGCTTTCTTT
NA,NA,TRBJ2-3,TRBV2,CASSDTASDADTQYF,TGTGCCAGCAGTGACACGGCTAGCGACGCAGATACGCAGTATTTT
NA,NA,TRBJ2-5,TRBV25-1,CASSGALPRETQYF,TGTGCCAGCAGTGGCGCCTTACCCCGAGAGACCCAGTACTTC
few,TRBD2,TRBJ2-1,TRBV6-6,CASSHTLRGHGTSGVNNEQFF,TGTGCCAGCAGCCACACCCTCAGGGGGCACGGGACTAGCGGGGTTAACAATGAGCAGTTCTTC
NA,TRBD1,TRBJ1-2,TRBV7-9,CASSLDRGPYGYTF,TGTGCCAGCAGCTTGGACAGGGGGCCCTATGGCTACACCTTC
NA,NA,TRBJ2-5,TRBV27,CASSLAGYGETQYF,TGTGCCAGCAGTTTAGCAGGGTATGGAGAGACCCAGTACTTC
NA,NA,TRBJ1-5,TRBV21-1,CASSTRPLGGNQPQHF,TGTGCCAGCAGCACACGGCCCTTAGGGGGCAATCAGCCCCAGCATTTT
NA,NA,TRBJ1-3,TRBV3-1/TRBV3-2,CASSSSSGNTIYF,TGTGCCAGCAGCTCTAGCTCTGGAAACACCATATATTTT
NA,TRBD1,TRBJ2-7,TRBV11-2,CASSLAGGDWDEQYF,TGTGCCAGCAGCTTAGCAGGGGGAGACTGGGACGAGCAGTACTTC
NA,NA,TRBJ1-6,TRBV4-2,CASSQEQPRFNSPLHF,TGTGCCAGCAGCCAAGAACAGCCACGATTTAATTCACCCCTCCACTTT
NA,NA,TRBJ2-2,TRBV19,CASSFGPTGELFF,TGTGCCAGTAGTTTTGGGCCCACCGGGGAGCTGTTTTTT
NA,NA,TRBJ1-2,TRBV5-4,CASSHMTETNYGYTF,TGTGCCAGCAGCCATATGACAGAAACTAACTATGGCTACACCTTC
NA,TRBD2,TRBJ2-1,TRBV7-2,CASSENPSGYAYNEQFF,TGTGCCAGCAGTGAAAATCCTAGCGGCTATGCCTACAATGAGCAGTTCTTC
NA,NA,TRBJ2-7,TRBV6-1,CASSESQVSYEQYF,TGTGCCAGCAGTGAAAGCCAGGTTTCCTACGAGCAGTACTTC
NA,NA,TRBJ2-1,TRBV28,CASGFPGNEQFF,TGTGCCAGCGGATTTCCAGGGAATGAGCAGTTCTTC
once,NA,TRBJ1-2,TRBV3-1/TRBV3-2,CASSNRDYGYTF,TGTGCCAGCAGCAACAGGGACTATGGCTACACCTTC
NA,TRBD2,TRBJ2-1,TRBV9,CASSVLAGKYNEQFF,TGTGCCAGCAGCGTTTTAGCGGGAAAATACAATGAGCAGTTCTTC
NA,NA,TRBJ1-4,TRBV12-3/TRBV12-4,CASSLGGDGKLFF,TGTGCCAGCAGTCTCGGGGGGGATGGAAAACTGTTTTTT
NA,NA,TRBJ1-1,TRBV5-1,CASSLGANGLFAEAFF,TGCGCCAGCAGCTTGGGTGCAAACGGTTTGTTCGCTGAAGCTTTCTTT
NA,NA,TRBJ2-7,TRBV28,CASSSRTVSYEQYF,TGTGCCAGCAGTTCCAGGACAGTCTCCTACGAGCAGTACTTC
once,TRBD2,TRBJ2-5,TRBV6-5,CASISTGLAGETQYF,TGTGCCAGCATCTCAACGGGACTAGCGGGAGAGACCCAGTACTTC
NA,NA,TRBJ1-2,TRBV11-2,CATPRTANSNYGYTF,TGTGCCACTCCCAGGACAGCAAATTCCAACTATGGCTACACCTTC
NA,TRBD1,TRBJ2-7,TRBV19,CASSGTGESYEQYF,TGTGCCAGTAGTGGGACAGGTGAGTCCTACGAGCAGTACTTC
NA,NA,TRBJ2-1,TRBV28,CASSLYAALNDNEQFF,TGTGCCAGCAGTTTATATGCGGCCTTAAACGACAATGAGCAGTTCTTC
NA,TRBD1,TRBJ1-5,TRBV19,CASIGRGTYSNQPQHF,TGTGCCAGTATAGGCAGGGGGACCTATAGCAATCAGCCCCAGCATTTT
NA,NA,TRBJ2-1,TRBV4-3,CASSQDGVDGQPYNEQFF,TGCGCCAGCAGCCAAGATGGGGTTGATGGACAGCCCTACAATGAGCAGTTCTTC
once,TRBD1,TRBJ1-1,TRBV4-2,CASSHPSGGTGPNTEAFF,TGTGCCAGCAGCCACCCTTCCGGCGGGACAGGGCCGAACACTGAAGCTTTCTTT
NA,NA,TRBJ2-1,TRBV4-2,CASSQVDPDEQFF,TGTGCCAGCAGCCAAGTCGATCCGGATGAGCAGTTCTTC
NA,NA,TRBJ2-1,TRBV11-2,CASSPTRINEQFF,TGTGCCAGCAGCCCGACACGGATCAATGAGCAGTTCTTC
NA,NA,TRBJ1-2,TRBV27,CASSLSRGNGYTF,TGTGCCAGCAGTTTATCGCGAGGGAATGGCTACACCTTC
NA,NA,TRBJ2-7,TRBV5-1,CASSTVRGWDYEQYF,TGCGCCAGCAGCACAGTCAGGGGTTGGGATTACGAGCAGTACTTC
NA,NA,TRBJ1-2,TRBV7-9,CASSLVLFVTHRYGYTF,TGTGCCAGCAGCTTAGTTTTATTTGTGACACACCGCTATGGCTACACCTTC
NA,TRBD1,TRBJ2-7,TRBV27,CASSTTQPGQGHEQYF,TGTGCCAGCAGTACAACACAGCCGGGACAGGGACACGAGCAGTACTTC
once,NA,TRBJ1-1,TRBV15,CATSRGVPVDEAFF,TGTGCCACCAGCAGAGGTGTACCGGTCGATGAAGCTTTCTTT
NA,NA,TRBJ2-7,TRBV14,CASSRWGVSSYEQYF,TGTGCCAGCAGCCGTTGGGGGGTCAGCTCCTACGAGCAGTACTTC
NA,TRBD1,TRBJ1-1,TRBV18,CASSPGTGGEAFF,TGTGCCAGCTCACCGGGGACAGGGGGTGAAGCTTTCTTT